These T cell receptor beta chains were read from a single sample in a study of cytomegalovirus exposure and HLA in healthy donors. The data were produced by immunoSEQ multiplex PCR, yet TCRdb's version contains in-frame clones alone and is incomplete. The sample has more than 120,000 clones; 70% to 85% are singletons. Material for sequencing was PBMCs. Source of these receptors: a male donor in good health and CMV-seronegative. Each CDR3 is given with its conserved first and last residue. The order of the fields is J gene, clone size, CDR3 length, D gene, V gene, CDR3 protein, CDR3 DNA. A D gene is named only where the DNA matches it firmly. Some rows have no size entry. The others give once, few or many, or a class for an expanded clone.

>TRBJ1-1|-|13|-|TRBV25-1
CASRDTFYTEAFF
TGTGCCAGCAGAGACACTTTTTACACTGAAGCTTTCTTT
>TRBJ1-1|few|12|-|TRBV7-9
CSSSFQNTEAFF
TGTTCCAGCAGCTTCCAGAACACTGAAGCTTTCTTT
>TRBJ2-1|-|15|-|TRBV15
CATSRELSSYNEQFF
TGTGCCACCAGCAGAGAGCTGAGCTCCTACAATGAGCAGTTCTTC
>TRBJ2-7|-|17|TRBD1|TRBV4-3
CASSQRTAGTASYEQYF
TGCGCCAGCAGCCAGCGCACCGCCGGGACAGCCTCCTACGAGCAGTACTTC
>TRBJ1-3|-|13|-|TRBV7-7
CASSPQFGNTIYF
TGTGCTAGCAGCCCACAGTTCGGAAACACCATATATTTT
>TRBJ2-7|-|13|-|TRBV14
CASSQDNYYEQYF
TGTGCCAGCAGCCAAGATAACTACTACGAGCAGTACTTC
>TRBJ1-4|-|17|-|TRBV7-9
CASSLVSQTIGGEKLFF
TGTGCCAGCAGCTTAGTCTCCCAGACCATCGGGGGTGAAAAACTGTTTTTT
>TRBJ2-3|-|13|-|TRBV7-8
CASSPQPGDTQYF
TGTGCCAGCAGCCCACAACCGGGAGATACGCAGTATTTT
>TRBJ2-7|few|16|-|TRBV14
CASSQGVLLRRYEQYF
TGTGCCAGCAGCCAAGGGGTTCTGTTACGGAGATACGAGCAGTACTTC
>TRBJ2-5|once|17|TRBD1|TRBV7-2
CASSFEGAGGFQETQYF
TGTGCCAGCAGCTTCGAGGGGGCCGGAGGTTTCCAAGAGACCCAGTACTTC
>TRBJ2-3|-|14|-|TRBV6-5
CASSFQPITDTQYF
TGTGCCAGCAGTTTCCAACCTATCACAGATACGCAGTATTTT
>TRBJ1-3|-|15|TRBD1|TRBV9
CASSVDRGSGNTIYF
TGTGCCAGCAGCGTGGACAGGGGATCTGGAAACACCATATATTTT
>TRBJ2-7|-|14|TRBD2|TRBV9
CASSDGGGAYEQYF
TGTGCCAGCAGCGATGGTGGGGGGGCCTACGAGCAGTACTTC
>TRBJ1-2|once|15|-|TRBV7-9
CASSLRGTGHAGYTF
TGTGCCAGCAGCTTGCGCGGGACCGGACACGCAGGCTACACCTTC
>TRBJ2-7|-|14|-|TRBV29-1
CSVEDPGVSYEQYF
TGCAGCGTTGAAGATCCGGGGGTCTCCTACGAGCAGTACTTC
>TRBJ2-7|-|14|-|TRBV6-5
CASTSVGGSYEQYF
TGTGCCAGCACTTCGGTAGGGGGCTCCTACGAGCAGTACTTC